The text below deals with one T cell receptor beta chain. The antigen is not known. These data are taken from a study of T cell responses to AZD1222 COVID-19 vaccine. Study-wide results and limits: At baseline, seropositivity was found in only six or seven AZD1222 recipients. No day 14 peak samples; only post-peak repertoires were characterized. The sample set comprised mostly white British donors with more females, and clonal diversity was possibly underestimated.

This table comes from immunoSEQ multiplex PCR, and its TCRdb copy is limited to in-frame clones, with some not included. This table has around 100,000 clones, 80% to 90% appearing once. The germline gives CDR1 SGHRS, CDR2 YFSETQ. V was trimmed by 1 base and J by 6 bases, leaving 12 bases between them. This CDR3 contains 14 residues. The sample was peripheral blood, taken on day 0 of MenACWY control vaccination. This chain joins TRBV5-1 and TRBJ2-3; unclear D gene. This clonotype originated in an adult in good health. CDR3 protein: CASSLWRTGDTQYF. In DNA form, the CDR3 reads TGCGCCAGCAGCTTGTGGCGGACCGGGGATACGCAGTATTTT.